This TCR beta chain was documented in a study of blood T cell repertoires in COVID-19. In the study overall: PBMCs, B-cell-depleted T cells, or T cells provided the cDNA or gDNA that made up the material.

Participants' own reports of clinical history determined their cohort assignment. Cohort 3 recovery required two negative PCRs, clearance, or symptom resolution. The data were produced by immunoSEQ multiplex PCR, yet TCRdb's version contains in-frame clones alone and is incomplete. The table shows about 220,000 clones, with about 83% occurring only once. Germline-derived CDR1 and CDR2 are MGHRA and YSYEKL. Germline trimming cut 3 bases from V and 4 bases from J; bases unmatched to any gene: 17. The CDR3 sequence is 19 residues long. The specimen sequenced was PBMCs or T cells enriched from blood (not recorded which). The chain carries TRBV4-1 and TRBJ2-5; 10 nucleotides line up with TRBD1. The TCR was taken from a woman between 40 and 55 years old who had recovered from COVID-19. CDR3 protein: CASSHPKGHGDRGPETQYF. As DNA, the CDR3 is TGCGCCAGCAGCCATCCAAAGGGGCACGGGGACAGGGGCCCAGAGACCCAGTACTTC.